The 23 T cell receptor beta chains below were found in one sample sequenced in a study of T-cell reconstitution after alpha-beta-depleted transplantation in children. Unique molecular identifiers tagged the TCRbeta library. TCRdb reprocessed the PCR reads with MiXCR, giving one entry per CDR3 protein. The sample carries 200,000 to 250,000 distinct CDR3 sequences, roughly 8.3% recorded once. The sequences come from PBMCs, mostly from graft donor cells, collected 360 days after TCRalphabeta/CD19-depleted stem cell transplant. All receptors derive from a male patient aged 2 to 10 who had a stem cell transplant for acute myeloid leukemia, so the T cells may come from the graft donor.

Many counts were recorded for this clonotype. The rearrangement joins TRBV5-1 to TRBJ1-4; D gene unclear. The germline V gene has CDR1 SGHRS and CDR2 YFSETQ. CDR3 length equals 16 residues. Trimming took off 0 bases at V and 6 bases at J, with 15 bases between the two ends. DNA of the CDR3: TGCGCCAGCAGCTTGGGACACCGGTATTGGGATGAAAAACTGTTTTTT. This sequence encodes CASSLGHRYWDEKLFF.

This clonotype was found a few times. This chain joins TRBV5-6 and TRBJ2-4; perhaps TRBD1 as D (6 bases). The V and J ends lost 0 bases and 8 bases respectively, with 12 bases between them. This CDR3 is built from 14 residues. CDR1 and CDR2 (germline): SGHDT, YYEEEE. The CDR3 nucleotides are TGTGCCAGCAGCTTGGGGACAGTGTGGGACATTCAGTACTTC. This translates into CASSLGTVWDIQYF.

V gene TRBV12-3 or TRBV12-4 combines with J gene TRBJ2-4; no definite D call. V was pared by 1 base and J by 13 bases, with 11 bases between. The CDR3 runs to 12 residues. The CDR3 nucleotides read TGTGCCAGCAGTTTAGTTGGCAGCCCCCAGTACTTC. Translating gives CASSLVGSPQYF.

The gene calls are TRBV7-2 and TRBJ1-2; D is undetermined. V shed 6 bases and J shed 5 bases, with 10 bases lying between them. Germline lookup yields CDR1 SGHTA and CDR2 FQGNSA. The CDR3 has 12 amino acids. The CDR3 is CASSPRPYGYTF. The CDR3 region has the DNA TGTGCCAGCAGTCCCCGACCGTATGGCTACACCTTC. Filled out from reference TRBV7-2 and TRBJ1-2, the complete variable domain reads GAGVSQSPSNKVTEKGKDVELRCDPISGHTALYWYRQSLGQGLEFLIYFQGNSAPDKSGLPSDRFSAERTGGSVSTLTIQRTQQEDSAVYLCASSPRPYGYTFGSGTRLTVV.

The chain combines TRBV6-1 with TRBJ2-6; D possibly corresponds to TRBD1 (6 bases). The V gene's germline CDR1 is MNHNS and CDR2 SASEGT. The V end was cut by 8 bases, the J end by 2 bases, with 13 bases between. CDR3 length: 15 residues. The CDR3 spells CASSTGRPGANVLTF. DNA of the CDR3: TGTGCCAGCTCCACAGGGCGGCCTGGGGCCAACGTCCTGACTTTC.

Many counts were recorded for this clonotype. The chain joins TRBV4-1 to TRBJ1-3, with D hard to call. The V end was cut by 1 base, the J end by 0 bases, with 10 bases between. This CDR3 spans 16 amino acids. In germline, CDR1 is MGHRA, CDR2 YSYEKL. Here the CDR3 DNA reads TGCGCCAGCAGCCAAGTGAGTCGATCCTCTGGAAACACCATATATTTT. Its translation: CASSQVSRSSGNTIYF.

The chain joins TRBV20-1 to TRBJ1-2; maybe TRBD1 (5 bases). Deletions cut 0 bases from V and 4 bases from J, with 12 bases between. Germline V lookup: CDR1 DFQATT, CDR2 SNEGSKA (reference sequence). This CDR3 contains 14 residues. The DNA of the CDR3 is TGCAGTGCTAGAGACAGGGATACTTTCTATGGCTACACCTTC. This sequence encodes CSARDRDTFYGYTF.

This clonotype occurred a few times. This chain joins TRBV6-4 and TRBJ2-1; the match to TRBD2 covers 10 bases. The CDR3 sequence is 19 residues long. In germline, CDR1 is MRHNA, CDR2 SNTAGT. J lost 0 bases, V lost 4 bases, and 12 bases had no gene match. CDR3 residues: CASSVSLSGGQSSYNEQFF. CDR3 in DNA: TGTGCCAGCAGTGTCTCCCTTAGCGGGGGGCAGAGCTCCTACAATGAGCAGTTCTTC.

The chain uses TRBV13 and TRBJ2-7; 9 bases are shared with TRBD2. The ends lost 5 bases at V and 2 bases at J; junction bases unmatched: 4. CDR3 length equals 14 residues. Looked up from germline, CDR1 is PRHDT and CDR2 is FYEKMQ (reference sequence). CDR3 residues: CASSPGLAAYEQYV. The CDR3 DNA follows: TGTGCCAGCAGCCCGGGACTAGCCGCCTACGAGCAGTACGTC.

This clonotype was recorded at least ten times. The genes are TRBV5-1 and TRBJ2-3; D may be TRBD1 or TRBD2 (5 bases each). Germline lookup yields CDR1 SGHRS and CDR2 YFSETQ. The V end was cut by 4 bases, the J end by 6 bases, with 12 bases between. CDR3 length: 13 residues. CDR3 coding DNA: TGCGCCAGCAGCACGGGACGTCCGGATACGCAGTATTTT. Its protein is CASSTGRPDTQYF.

The rearrangement uses TRBV29-1 and TRBJ2-6, with D possibly matching TRBD2 (5 bases). CDR1 is SQVTM and CDR2 is ANQGSEA in the germline V gene. The germline V and J ends were trimmed by 4 bases and 4 bases, with 8 bases remaining between them. This CDR3 has 13 residues. The CDR3 DNA follows: TGCAGCGTTGGGGGAGCCGGGGCCAACGTCCTGACTTTC. It translates to CSVGGAGANVLTF.

This clonotype was seen more than once but under ten times. The gene calls are TRBV19 and TRBJ2-5; 13 bases are shared with TRBD2. J was trimmed by 4 bases and V by 5 bases; bases with no gene match: 7. The CDR3 spans 16 residues. Germline CDR1 is LNHDA and CDR2 is SQIVND (reference sequence). CDR3 DNA sequence: TGTGCCAGTAGTTTCGGACTAGCGGGAGATGGAGAGACCCAGTACTTC. This translates into CASSFGLAGDGETQYF.

This chain joins TRBV12-3 or TRBV12-4 and TRBJ2-2; D call uncertain. The CDR3 spans 11 residues. The germline V and J ends were trimmed by 6 bases and 7 bases, with 6 bases remaining between them. CDR3 loop: CASSRYGELFF. Written as DNA, the CDR3 is TGTGCCAGCAGCCGTTACGGGGAGCTGTTTTTT.

Only a few counts were recorded for this clonotype. The gene calls are TRBV7-9 and TRBJ2-5; 8 bases agree with TRBD1. The CDR3 contains 17 residues. Germline CDR1 is SEHNR and CDR2 is FQNEAQ (reference sequence). With 1 base clipped from V and 2 bases from J, the junction kept 9 bases outside the gene matches. As DNA, the CDR3 is TGTGCCAGCAGCTTAGAGTGGCTAACAGGGGGGCAAGAGACCCAGTACTTC. It specifies CASSLEWLTGGQETQYF.

Ten or more counts support this clonotype. The chain carries TRBV6-5 and TRBJ1-4, with 9 bases matching TRBD1. The CDR3 extends over 16 amino acids. Per the germline V gene, CDR1 is MNHEY and CDR2 is SVGAGI. The ends lost 3 bases at V and 4 bases at J; junction bases unmatched: 6. The CDR3 region has the DNA TGTGCCAGCAGTTATTACAGGGGGCAGATTAATGAAAAACTGTTTTTT. This sequence encodes CASSYYRGQINEKLFF.

This clonotype occurred many times. The chain is built from TRBV5-1 and TRBJ2-7; D unresolved. There are 14 residues in the CDR3. With 0 bases removed from V and 4 bases from J, the gap between germline ends came to 11 bases. Germline V CDR1 and CDR2: SGHRS, YFSETQ. This chain's CDR3 is CASSLDSGEYEQYF. The CDR3, as DNA: TGCGCCAGCAGCTTGGACAGTGGGGAATACGAGCAGTACTTC.

The V and J genes are TRBV7-8 and TRBJ2-7, with 7 nucleotides matching TRBD1. J gave up 0 bases and V 2 bases, and 7 bases lay outside the gene matches. CDR3 size: 16 residues. Looked up from germline, CDR1 is SGHVS and CDR2 is FQNEAQ. DNA for the CDR3: TGTGCCAGCAGCTTAATAGGGGACAGCACCTCCTACGAGCAGTACTTC. Translation gives CASSLIGDSTSYEQYF.

This clonotype was seen at least ten times. The V gene is TRBV6-2 or TRBV6-3, the J gene TRBJ1-5; maybe TRBD1 (6 bases). This CDR3 contains 16 residues. The ends were cut back, 0 bases at V and 6 bases at J, with 15 bases in the middle. Per the germline V gene, CDR1 is MNHEY and CDR2 is SVGEGT. In DNA form, the CDR3 reads TGTGCCAGCAGTTACTCGGGAAGGGGGTCACGTCAGCCCCAGCATTTT. Translation: CASSYSGRGSRQPQHF.

The CDR3 DNA follows: TGTGCCAGCAGCCAAGAAAGACAGGGATACGAGCAGTACGTC. It codes for CASSQERQGYEQYV. V is TRBV3-1 and J is TRBJ2-7; TRBD1 aligns across 7 bases. Germline V gene lookup returns CDR1 LGHDT and CDR2 YNNKEL (reference sequence). V shed 0 bases, J shed 4 bases, and the junction held 3 bases outside the gene matches. This CDR3 comprises 14 residues.

This clonotype was seen many times. This chain uses TRBV12-3 or TRBV12-4 with TRBJ2-1, with D hard to call. CDR3 length: 14 amino acids. The germline V and J ends were trimmed by 4 bases and 7 bases, with 14 bases remaining between them. Written as DNA, the CDR3 is TGTGCCAGCAGTTCCGTGGCGGCTGGGAATGAGCAGTTCTTC. Encoded protein: CASSSVAAGNEQFF.

The sample holds a few counts of this clonotype. This chain uses TRBV5-1 with TRBJ2-7; 7 bases match TRBD1. CDR3 length equals 14 residues. Germline V gene data show CDR1 as SGHRS and CDR2 as YFSETQ. The ends lost 5 bases at V and 0 bases at J; junction bases unmatched: 5. The CDR3 DNA reads as TGCGCCAGCAGGGGGGACAGCCTCTCCTACGAGCAGTACTTC. Protein product: CASRGDSLSYEQYF. The full variable domain, with the rest looked up from reference TRBV5-1 and TRBJ2-7, is KAGVTQTPRYLIKTRGQQVTLSCSPISGHRSVSWYQQTPGQGLQFLFEYFSETQRNKGNFPGRFSGRQFSNSRSEMNVSTLELGDSALYLCASRGDSLSYEQYFGPGTRLTVT.

The chain uses TRBV25-1 and TRBJ1-2, with 8 bases fitting TRBD1. The CDR3 covers 15 residues. Germline CDR1 and CDR2: MGHDK and SYGVNS. V was pared by 6 bases and J by 2 bases, with 8 bases of the junction left unmatched. The CDR3 coding sequence is TGTGCCAGCAGCGTTGGGACAGGAGGGAACTATGGCTACACCTTC. This codes for CASSVGTGGNYGYTF.

This clonotype was picked up many times. The chain has TRBV20-1 and TRBJ2-1, with 15 bases lining up with TRBD2. Germline V CDR1 and CDR2: DFQATT, SNEGSKA (reference sequence). V gave up 2 bases and J gave up 8 bases; unmatched junction bases: 7. This CDR3 has 16 residues. CDR3 coding DNA: TGCAGTGCTAGACAAATCGGACTAGCGGGGGGGGATGAGCAGTTCTTC. It translates to CSARQIGLAGGDEQFF.